The entry that follows covers one T cell receptor (beta chain) sequence. In its sample, this clone was seen once. There is no known antigen for this receptor. No base-level quality is on record; no much larger clone is a single base apart. The immunoSEQ Assay was used to sequence TCRbeta CDR3 regions. After extraction, genomic DNA underwent amplification by bias-controlled multiplex PCR, followed by high-throughput sequencing. For the original study's pipeline: To quantify the absolute abundance of each unique TCRbeta CDR3 region, sequences were collapsed and filtered. Usable DNA was measured by amplifying reference genes present in all nucleated cells, and TCRbeta template counts were normalized to that usable DNA to estimate T cell fraction. Repertoire TCRs were annotated as SARS-CoV-2-specific by exact matching of V gene, CDR3 amino acid sequence and J gene to a known reactive TCR set. The reference SARS-CoV-2 TCR set came from MIRA and was filtered for enrichment in COVID-19-positive ImmuneCODE repertoires, removing public or cross-reactive TCRs. Using the MIRA antigens, annotated TCRs were further analysed by specific ORF or by position within an ORF. Breadth was defined as annotated unique rearrangements over total unique productive rearrangements; depth was the summed frequency of those rearrangements. Two-sided Wilcoxon rank-sum tests were applied when comparing TCR breadth between groups. TCRdb limited this immuneACCESS table to in-frame rearrangements with V and J called. A share of clones is missing; checked studies link under half to unresolved V genes, and the rest is unexplained. V and J calls and clone size are copied from that table; D and trimming were computed from the DNA. The sample table records hundreds of thousands of clones; over 75% of these occur just once. The top ten clones comprise 3% to 4% of the sample.

The treatment or condition tag for this specimen amounts to: around 19 received Ad26.COV2.S at low or high dose, single or two shots; 5 received placebo; per-sample allocation not given. Repertoires of vaccine and placebo recipients were sequenced from samples taken on day 63 after the first injection. Cohort 1b enrolled around 24 adults aged 18-55 years at a single site in Boston, USA, between 29 July and 7 August 2020. Ad26.COV2.S was a replication-incompetent adenovirus type 26 vector expressing a prefusion-stabilized SARS-CoV-2 spike protein from the original Wuhan strain. From cysteine to phenylalanine, the CDR3 is 12 amino acids long. Only the CDR3 part of the read is kept: 36 bases, read in frame from the first base. Trimming takes 2 bases from V and 6 bases from J, and the germline ends sit 8 bases apart. From a lookup of the germline V gene, CDR1 and CDR2 are SGHRS and YFSETQ. This sample was taken from a study of Ad26.COV2.S vaccination and SARS-CoV-2 variants (dated by TCRdb to the early 2020s). Some background on the complete study: Donors in the vaccine arm were drawn from COV1001, a phase I-IIa trial of Ad26.COV2.S in healthy adults that was multicentre, randomized, double-blind and placebo-controlled. Ad26.COV2.S was administered intramuscularly at 5 x 10^10 or 1 x 10^11 viral particles, either as a single shot or as two shots given 56 days apart. Sequencing of the TCRbeta repertoire served to evaluate the specificity and breadth of SARS-CoV-2-reactive T cell receptors following Ad26.COV2.S vaccination. The TCR-sequenced set comprised around 30 samples: around 20 Ad26.COV2.S vaccine recipients, 5 placebo recipients and 8 SARS-CoV-2 convalescent individuals. Participants in the trial were split at random into five groups of five each, receiving low-dose or high-dose Ad26.COV2.S once or twice, or else placebo on both occasions. Blinding of investigators to trial group allocation was maintained during experiments and outcome assessment.

The paper's findings and limits, for the study overall: The study lacked the statistical power to compare responses across vaccine doses or regimens. According to the authors, total T cell responses may have been underestimated by the TCR breadth and depth analyses. Vaccine and placebo recipients had comparable non-spike TCR breadth, which fits with the vaccine containing only spike. After vaccination, substantial breadth of spike-specific CD8+ and CD4+ T cell responses was reported. Higher spike-specific TCR breadth was observed in Ad26.COV2.S recipients than in placebo recipients (P = 0.0014).

The V and J segments used are TRBV5-1 and TRBJ1-1; too little of a D gene remains to name it. The sequence was collected from a person between 18 and 59 years old who received the Ad26.COV2.S COVID-19 vaccine or a placebo. The specimen was peripheral blood, collected in a trial of Ad26.COV2.S vaccine versus placebo. In nucleotide form, the sequence is TGCGCCAGCAGCTTCGCGGGTTCTGAAGCTTTCTTT. This codes for CASSFAGSEAFF.